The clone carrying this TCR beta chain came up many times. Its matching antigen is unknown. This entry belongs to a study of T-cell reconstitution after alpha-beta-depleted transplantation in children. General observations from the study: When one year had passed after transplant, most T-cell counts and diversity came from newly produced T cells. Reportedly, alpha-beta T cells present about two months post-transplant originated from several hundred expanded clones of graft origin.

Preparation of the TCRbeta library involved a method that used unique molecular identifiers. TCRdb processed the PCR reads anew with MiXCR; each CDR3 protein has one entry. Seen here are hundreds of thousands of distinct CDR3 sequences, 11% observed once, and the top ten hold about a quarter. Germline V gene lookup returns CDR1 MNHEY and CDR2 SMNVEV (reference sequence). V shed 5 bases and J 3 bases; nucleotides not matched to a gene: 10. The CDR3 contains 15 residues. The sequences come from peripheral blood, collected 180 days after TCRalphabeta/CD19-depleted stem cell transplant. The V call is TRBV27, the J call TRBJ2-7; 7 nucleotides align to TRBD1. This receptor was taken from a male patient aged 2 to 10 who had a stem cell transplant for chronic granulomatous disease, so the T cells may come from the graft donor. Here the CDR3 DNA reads TGTGCCAGCAGTCCTCAGGGGGTAGCCAACTACGAGCAGTACTTC. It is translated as CASSPQGVANYEQYF.